One sample yielded the 19 T cell receptor beta chains listed below, sequenced in a study of blood T cell repertoires in COVID-19. Here immunoSEQ multiplex PCR was the method, and the copy in TCRdb shows in-frame clones only, minus some. The data hold around 120,000 clones, with 75% to 90% observed a single time. The source material was peripheral blood. These TCRs come from a woman in her 70s with acute or convalescent COVID-19.

The V and J genes are TRBV5-1 and TRBJ2-1; the match to TRBD2 covers 12 bases. After removal of 4 bases from V and 8 bases from J, the junction contained 7 bases not matched to a gene. The CDR3 extends over 15 amino acids. Germline CDR1 is SGHRS and CDR2 is YFSETQ. The CDR3 DNA reads TGCGCCAGCAGCCTAACTAGCGGGGGGCCCTATGAGCAGTTCTTC. Amino acid sequence: CASSLTSGGPYEQFF. The whole variable domain, filled in from reference TRBV5-1 and TRBJ2-1, reads KAGVTQTPRYLIKTRGQQVTLSCSPISGHRSVSWYQQTPGQGLQFLFEYFSETQRNKGNFPGRFSGRQFSNSRSEMNVSTLELGDSALYLCASSLTSGGPYEQFFGPGTRLTVL.

This chain uses TRBV28 with TRBJ1-2; weak D call: TRBD1 (6 bases). From germline, CDR1 is MDHEN and CDR2 SYDVKM. Trimming left V 6 bases short and J 4 bases short, with 12 bases between. The CDR3 loop spans 13 amino acids. CDR3 DNA: TGTGCCAGCAGGCCGGGACACCTCTATGGCTACACCTTC. Protein sequence: CASRPGHLYGYTF.

The CDR3: CASTLRGNTDREAFF. The CDR3 nucleotides read TGCGCCAGCACGCTCAGGGGGAACACCGACCGTGAAGCTTTCTTT. The genes are TRBV4-1 and TRBJ1-1, with 7 bases fitting TRBD1. This CDR3 has 15 residues. The V gene end was trimmed by 7 bases and the J gene end by 7 bases; junction bases not matched to a gene: 15. The germline gives CDR1 MGHRA, CDR2 YSYEKL.

This chain connects TRBV3-1 (or the pseudogene TRBV3-2) to TRBJ1-5; the D gene is possibly TRBD1 (5 bases). CDR1 and CDR2 (germline): LGHDT, YNNKEL (reference sequence). The CDR3 is 14 residues long. The V end was cut by 1 base, the J end by 6 bases, with 10 bases between. CDR3 DNA sequence: TGTGCCAGCAGCCAAGCAGGGTTCGGTCAGCCCCAGCATTTT. Protein product: CASSQAGFGQPQHF.

A single count supports this clone. V usage is TRBV6-6 and J usage is TRBJ1-2; D unclear. CDR3 length: 10 residues. V was trimmed by 7 bases and J by 9 bases, leaving 9 bases between them. In germline, CDR1 is MNHNY, CDR2 SVGAGI (reference sequence). The CDR3 loop is CASTRECYTF. In DNA, the CDR3 is TGTGCCAGCACCCGAGAGTGCTACACCTTC.

This clone was picked up a small number of times. The V call is TRBV13, the J call TRBJ1-6; maybe TRBD1 (5 bases). The V end was cut by 5 bases, the J end by 7 bases, with 12 bases between. The CDR3 totals 14 residues. CDR1 and CDR2 from the germline V gene are PRHDT and FYEKMQ (reference sequence). The CDR3, as DNA: TGTGCCAGCAGCATCAGGGTTGGGAATTCACCCCTCCACTTT. Residues: CASSIRVGNSPLHF.

The J gene is TRBJ2-2, the V gene TRBV5-5, with 8 bases aligning to TRBD1. The CDR3 covers 15 residues. The J segment lost 1 base and the V segment lost 4 bases, leaving 3 bases of the junction unmatched. Germline V CDR1 and CDR2: SGHKS, YYEKEE (reference sequence). The chain's CDR3 is CASSAGTGNTGELFF. The CDR3 DNA follows: TGTGCCAGCAGCGCCGGGACAGGGAACACCGGGGAGCTGTTTTTT. Using reference TRBV5-5 and TRBJ2-2 for the parts outside the CDR3, the full variable domain is DAGVTQSPTHLIKTRGQQVTLRCSPISGHKSVSWYQQVLGQGPQFIFQYYEKEERGRGNFPDRFSARQFPNYSSELNVNALLLGDSALYLCASSAGTGNTGELFFGEGSRLTVL.

The gene calls are TRBV29-1 and TRBJ2-1, with 9 positions matching TRBD1. Germline V gene sequence: CDR1 SQVTM, CDR2 ANQGSEA. J gave up 8 bases and V 0 bases, and 8 bases lay outside the gene matches. The CDR3 totals 15 residues. CDR3 sequence (DNA): TGCAGCGTTGAAGAGGGACAGGGTGTAAGCGATGAGCAGTTCTTC. This translates into CSVEEGQGVSDEQFF.

This clone was seen once. The chain uses TRBV7-7 and TRBJ2-2, with unresolved D. The CDR3 is 13 residues long. The V gene lost 2 bases and the J gene lost 2 bases, with 3 bases spanning the gap. Germline CDR1 is SSHAT and CDR2 is FNYEAQ (reference sequence). As DNA, the CDR3 is TGTGCCAGCAGCTTATCTAACACCGGGGAGCTGTTTTTT. The encoded protein is CASSLSNTGELFF.

This chain joins TRBV4-1 and TRBJ2-7; unclear D gene. Trimming left V 3 bases short and J 3 bases short, with 12 bases between. CDR1 is MGHRA and CDR2 is YSYEKL in the germline V gene. The CDR3 has 14 residues. The CDR3 coding sequence is TGCGCCAGCAGCCAGTCAGGTACAAACTACGAGCAGTACTTC. Encoded protein: CASSQSGTNYEQYF.

V is TRBV3-1 (or the pseudogene TRBV3-2) and J is TRBJ1-2; D remains ambiguous. Germline V CDR1 and CDR2: LGHDT, YNNKEL (reference sequence). CDR3 length: 14 residues. V was trimmed by 1 base and J by 1 base, leaving 7 bases between them. Here the CDR3 reads CASSQAFSNYGYTF. The CDR3 DNA reads as TGTGCCAGCAGCCAAGCTTTTAGTAACTATGGCTACACCTTC.

The CDR3 nucleotides are TGCGCCAGCAGCTTGGGACAGGGGGCTGAAGCTTTCTTT. Its protein product is CASSLGQGAEAFF. V usage is TRBV5-1 and J usage is TRBJ1-1; 9 nucleotides align to TRBD1. There are 13 residues in the CDR3. CDR1 and CDR2 (germline): SGHRS, YFSETQ. The trim removed 0 bases at V and 6 bases at J, leaving 0 bases unmatched. Combining the CDR3 with reference TRBV5-1 and TRBJ1-1 gives the whole variable domain KAGVTQTPRYLIKTRGQQVTLSCSPISGHRSVSWYQQTPGQGLQFLFEYFSETQRNKGNFPGRFSGRQFSNSRSEMNVSTLELGDSALYLCASSLGQGAEAFFGQGTRLTVV.

The chain uses TRBV27 and TRBJ2-7; D gene unclear. From germline, CDR1 is MNHEY and CDR2 SMNVEV (reference sequence). Between the trimmed V and J ends, which lost 2 bases and 3 bases, there was a span of 17 bases. CDR3 length: 16 amino acids. The CDR3 spells CASSLKSEADLYEQYF. CDR3 DNA: TGTGCCAGCAGTTTAAAGTCTGAGGCTGATCTCTACGAGCAGTACTTC.

CDR3 nucleotides: TGTGCCAGCAGCTTAGAACCCCCCGGACTAGCGGGGGTGGGTACGCAGTATTTT. This gives the protein CASSLEPPGLAGVGTQYF. The V and J genes are TRBV7-9 and TRBJ2-3, with 13 bases lining up with TRBD2. This CDR3 is 18 amino acids long. J gave up 8 bases and V 1 base, and 12 bases lay outside the gene matches. Germline lookup yields CDR1 SEHNR and CDR2 FQNEAQ (reference sequence).

This clone appeared a few times. The genes are TRBV24-1 and TRBJ1-2; 11 bases map to TRBD1. The CDR3 spans 14 residues. Per the germline V gene, CDR1 is KGHDR and CDR2 is SFDVKD. V was pared by 5 bases and J by 8 bases, with 6 bases of the junction left unmatched. CDR3 bases: TGTGCCACCAGTGCCGGGACAGGGGGATTCGGCTACACCTTC. This gives the protein CATSAGTGGFGYTF.

This clone was counted between two and nine times. This chain links TRBV10-1 with TRBJ2-7; D not resolved. The CDR3 runs 13 residues. With 3 bases removed from V and 0 bases from J, the gap between germline ends came to 6 bases. Per germline, CDR1 WNHNN and CDR2 SYGVQD (reference sequence). In DNA form, the CDR3 reads TGCGCCAGCAGTGACGGTCACTCCTACGAGCAGTACTTC. Its protein is CASSDGHSYEQYF.

This clone has a handful of counts. V usage is TRBV18 and J usage is TRBJ1-2, with D possibly TRBD1 on 5 matching bases. Germline V CDR1 and CDR2: KGHSH, LQKENI. The CDR3 has 14 amino acids. V lost 4 bases and J lost 3, with 12 bases in between. The CDR3: CASSLDSGYYGYTF. For the CDR3, the DNA is TGTGCCAGCTCACTCGACAGTGGATACTATGGCTACACCTTC.

This clone appeared once. This chain links TRBV5-6 with TRBJ1-4, with 8 bases that match TRBD1. The CDR3 totals 14 residues. V was clipped by 3 bases and J by 8 bases; unmatched bases: 6. The germline gives CDR1 SGHDT, CDR2 YYEEEE. The CDR3: CASSSTGVREKLFF. Written as DNA, the CDR3 is TGTGCCAGCAGCTCGACAGGGGTAAGGGAAAAACTGTTTTTT.

This chain uses TRBV7-6 with TRBJ2-7; weak D call: TRBD2 (5 bases). Germline V gene lookup returns CDR1 SGHVS and CDR2 FNYEAQ. V shed 5 bases and J shed 4 bases, with 18 bases lying between them. The length of the CDR3 is 15 residues. CDR3 bases: TGTGCCAGCAGCCCCGTCGAGGGCGTCCCTTACGAGCAGTACTTC. Amino acids: CASSPVEGVPYEQYF.